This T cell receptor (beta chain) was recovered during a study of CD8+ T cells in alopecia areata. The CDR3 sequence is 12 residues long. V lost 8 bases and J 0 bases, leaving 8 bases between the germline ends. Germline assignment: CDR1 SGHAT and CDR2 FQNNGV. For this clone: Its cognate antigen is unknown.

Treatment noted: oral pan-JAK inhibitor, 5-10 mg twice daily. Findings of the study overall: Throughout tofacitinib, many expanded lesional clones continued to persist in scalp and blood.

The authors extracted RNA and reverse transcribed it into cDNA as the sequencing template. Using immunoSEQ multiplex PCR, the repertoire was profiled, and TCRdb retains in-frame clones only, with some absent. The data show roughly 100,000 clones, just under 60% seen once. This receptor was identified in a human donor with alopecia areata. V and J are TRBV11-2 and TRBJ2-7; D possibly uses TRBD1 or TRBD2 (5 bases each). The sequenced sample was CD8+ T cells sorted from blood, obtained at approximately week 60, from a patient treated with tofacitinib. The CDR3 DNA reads TGTGCCAGCGGGGACCTCTCCTACGAGCAGTACTTC. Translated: CASGDLSYEQYF.